A selection of T cell receptor beta chains follows, all from one sample in a study of cytomegalovirus exposure and HLA in healthy donors. Here immunoSEQ multiplex PCR was the method, and the copy in TCRdb shows in-frame clones only, minus some. The data contain 65,000 to 90,000 clones, more than 70% of them singletons. The sequencing input was PBMCs. These receptors were taken from a man aged 35-49 years in good health and CMV-seronegative. Each CDR3 is given with its conserved first and last residue. Clone size is given for some rows only: seen once, a few or many times, or a class if the clone is expanded.

j_call | v_call | clone_size | cdr3_aa
TRBJ1-6 | TRBV6-5 | . | CASRLPRQGGSPLHF
TRBJ1-1 | TRBV7-8 | . | CASSLARPVCEAFF
TRBJ2-1 | TRBV11-2 | once | CASSLVSGAYNEQFF
TRBJ1-2 | TRBV5-6 | . | CASSPDMGSYTF
TRBJ1-1 | TRBV28 | . | CASEFQGVATKAFF
TRBJ2-3 | TRBV6-5 | . | CASSYRIGGADTQYF
TRBJ2-3 | TRBV5-1 | . | CASSLSSGGSASTDTQYF
TRBJ1-1 | TRBV9 | once | CASSVGPSGAEAFF
TRBJ1-2 | TRBV28 | . | CASSLTGSFNYGYTF
TRBJ2-2 | TRBV29-1 | once | CSVFDSPVGYTGELFF
TRBJ1-1 | TRBV5-5 | . | CASSPRARGTEAFF
TRBJ2-7 | TRBV27 | . | CASSLLAGADEQYF
TRBJ1-1 | TRBV5-8 | . | CASRRGLSEAFF
TRBJ1-1 | TRBV5-6 | . | CASSGTGTGGNTEAFF
TRBJ2-7 | TRBV2 | . | CASGGQVYEQYF
TRBJ1-1 | TRBV27 | . | CASSLYRLTEAFF
TRBJ2-2 | TRBV5-1 | . | CASSLGADTGELFF
TRBJ2-1 | TRBV28 | few | CASSLGPIEQFF
TRBJ1-1 | TRBV7-2 | . | CASSWDRGMNTEAFF
. | TRBV4-3 | . | CASSQEYSTYEQYF
TRBJ2-1 | TRBV27 | . | CASSPPPGLAGNEQFF
TRBJ2-1 | TRBV7-2 | . | CASSPSFGSYNEQFF
TRBJ1-1 | TRBV19 | . | CASVTGFQTEAFF
TRBJ2-3 | TRBV14 | once | CASSQDMEMTQYF
TRBJ1-2 | TRBV29-1 | . | CSVEPGGVYGYTF
TRBJ1-6 | TRBV28 | . | CASTLNSPLHF
TRBJ2-1 | TRBV6-5 | medium-sized | CASSYGERGYNEQFF
TRBJ1-3 | TRBV19 | once | CATGTGSGNTIYF
TRBJ1-3 | TRBV12-1 | . | CASSFDARNRDTIYF
TRBJ2-5 | TRBV2 | few | CASRQIQETQYF
TRBJ2-7 | TRBV7-6 | . | CASSAGTHRVEQYF
TRBJ1-1 | TRBV7-9 | . | CASSLERDPHREAFF
TRBJ1-6 | TRBV5-1 | once | CASSLANSPLHF
. | TRBV5-1 | . | CASSLGAGGADEQYF
TRBJ2-2 | TRBV12-5 | . | CASGLVNFPGQITGELFF
TRBJ2-2 | TRBV7-7 | few | CASSLAGGAGELFF
TRBJ1-5 | TRBV6-6 | . | CASSWGLSNQPQHF
TRBJ2-7 | TRBV19 | . | CASRLDTSSYEQYF
. | TRBV7-9 | . | CASSVGTSLSYEQYF
TRBJ2-2 | TRBV9 | . | CASSARTSGTGELFF
TRBJ1-1 | TRBV5-6 | few | CASSWPGERMNTEAFF
TRBJ2-2 | TRBV4-3 | . | CASSQEPPQGTNTGELFF
TRBJ1-6 | TRBV30 | . | CAWSQTAGPLHF
TRBJ1-5 | TRBV4-1 | . | CASSQYFWQGNQPQHF
TRBJ1-1 | TRBV7-3 | . | CASSLPGTEAFF
TRBJ2-1 | TRBV4-1 | . | CASSQETVPTYNEQFF
TRBJ2-3 | TRBV28 | . | CASSSQGDTHLFSADTQYF
TRBJ2-2 | TRBV11-3 | . | CASSSGGANTGELFF
TRBJ1-2 | TRBV28 | . | CASRTGTGAYYGYTF
TRBJ1-2 | TRBV6-6 | . | CASRGTGGNGYTF